The source of this T cell receptor beta chain is a study of blood T cell repertoires in COVID-19. Measured with immunoSEQ multiplex PCR; TCRdb has only the in-frame clones, and not every one. The profile shows roughly 120,000 clones, over 60% of them singletons. The CDR3 is 16 amino acids. V was pared by 2 bases and J by 0 bases, with 8 bases between. The germline V gene has CDR1 SGHAT and CDR2 FQNNGV. Sample: peripheral blood. This sequence originates from a human donor in a cohort sampled during active COVID-19. The chain carries TRBV11-2 and TRBJ2-6, with D possibly TRBD1 on 5 matching bases. This CDR3 reads CASSLSTGSGANVLTF. CDR3 DNA: TGTGCCAGCAGCTTATCAACAGGCTCTGGGGCCAACGTCCTGACTTTC.